Listed below are T cell receptor beta chains from one sample, sequenced in a study of regulatory T cells in long-lasting Graves disease. TCRdb re-called the multiplex PCR reads with MiXCR, one entry per CDR3 protein. Here the sample spans hundreds of thousands of distinct CDR3 sequences, about 16% being singletons. Sample: peripheral blood mononuclear cells (PBMCs), taken at new diagnosis, from a patient treated with antithyroid drugs. The receptors were sampled from a female donor with Graves disease. The CDR3 runs from the conserved cysteine through the conserved F or W. The D gene is left open where the match is weak. Expanded clones are given a class, and other clones once, few, many or no size at all.

d_call,clone_size,j_call,v_call,cdr3_nt,cdr3_aa
-,many,TRBJ2-7,TRBV5-5,TGTGCCAGCAGCTTAGAGCGTAAAAGCCGGGACTTTACAAGCGAGCAGTACTTC,CASSLERKSRDFTSEQYF
-,few,TRBJ1-1,TRBV15,TGTGCCACCAGCAGGGACTACCGGGCCCCGGGGGGGAACACTGAAGCTTTCTTT,CATSRDYRAPGGNTEAFF
TRBD1,many,TRBJ2-7,TRBV28,TGTGCCAGCAGGAGACAGGGATTTTACGAGCAGTACTTC,CASRRQGFYEQYF
TRBD2,many,TRBJ2-7,TRBV5-1,TGCGCCAGCAGCTCCCTTGAGACTAGCCTTCGGTACGAGCAGTACTTC,CASSSLETSLRYEQYF
-,once,TRBJ1-5,TRBV7-3,TGTGCCAGCAGCCCCCCGGTGGGTGGTGGCAATCAGCCCCAGCATTTT,CASSPPVGGGNQPQHF
-,-,TRBJ1-4,TRBV12-3/TRBV12-4,TGTGCCAGCAGTTTAGCGGGCGTAGAAAAACTGTTTTTT,CASSLAGVEKLFF
-,few,TRBJ1-2,TRBV5-4,TGTGCCAGCAGCTCATGGGGGGCTGAGGATGAATCCTTC,CASSSWGAEDESF
-,many,TRBJ1-1,TRBV11-1,TGTGCCAGCAGCCGAGCAGCGAACACTGAAGCTTTCTTT,CASSRAANTEAFF
-,many,TRBJ1-5,TRBV27,TGTGCCAGTAAAGTATTGGGTAGCAATCAGCCCCAGCATTTT,CASKVLGSNQPQHF
TRBD1,few,TRBJ1-2,TRBV4-1,TGCGCCAGCAGCCAAGCCTTTACAGGGGTCGGCGGCTACACCTTC,CASSQAFTGVGGYTF
TRBD1,many,TRBJ1-5,TRBV12-3/TRBV12-4,TGTGCCAGCAGGCGGACAGGGATCAATCAGCCCCAGCATTTT,CASRRTGINQPQHF
TRBD2,many,TRBJ2-3,TRBV20-1,TGCAGTGCTATCGTGCTAGCGGGGTGGTTTGCAGATACGCAGTATTTT,CSAIVLAGWFADTQYF
-,-,TRBJ1-5,TRBV3-1,TGTGCCAGCAGCCAAGGGGGGCGAGAAAATCAGCCCCAGCATTTT,CASSQGGRENQPQHF
-,-,TRBJ2-7,TRBV6-2/TRBV6-3,TGTGCCAGCAGTTACTCCTCAGACTACGAGCAGTACTTC,CASSYSSDYEQYF
-,-,TRBJ2-4,TRBV5-1,TGCGCCAGCAGCCGGTTCTTGGGGGCCAAAAACATTCAGTACTTC,CASSRFLGAKNIQYF
TRBD2,many,TRBJ2-1,TRBV14,TGTGCCAGAAAGAAGCGGGAGGACTCCTACAATGAGCAGTTCTTC,CARKKREDSYNEQFF
TRBD2,few,TRBJ2-1,TRBV11-2,TGCGCCAGCAGCCGAGAGCGGGAGTCTCCCAATGAGCAGTTCTTC,CASSRERESPNEQFF
-,many,TRBJ2-1,TRBV20-1,TGCAGTGCTAGGTATAACGTGTCTTTCTCCTACAATGAGCAGTTCTTC,CSARYNVSFSYNEQFF
-,-,TRBJ1-6,TRBV7-8,TGTGCCAGCAGCTCAGGGACGGGGGATAATTCACCCCTCCACTTT,CASSSGTGDNSPLHF
-,-,TRBJ2-3,TRBV11-3,TGTGCCAGCAGTCAAGGGGCCACAGATACGCAGTATTTT,CASSQGATDTQYF
-,-,TRBJ2-3,TRBV5-4,TGTGCCAGCAGCTTACCGACTAGCACAGATACGCAGTATTTT,CASSLPTSTDTQYF
TRBD1,many,TRBJ2-1,TRBV2,TGTGCCAGCAGTTACCGAGGGACAGGGGGGAATAATGAGCAGTTCTTC,CASSYRGTGGNNEQFF
TRBD1,once,TRBJ1-1,TRBV6-5,TGTGCCAGCAGTTATCAGGGGGGCCTCACTGAAGCTTTCTTT,CASSYQGGLTEAFF
-,-,TRBJ2-3,TRBV7-9,TGTGCCAGCAGCCTAACCACTAGGACAGATACGCAGTATTTT,CASSLTTRTDTQYF
TRBD1,-,TRBJ1-5,TRBV6-2/TRBV6-3,TGTGCCAGCAGTTCGGGAGGGACAGGGGGCGGTCAGCCCCAGCATTTT,CASSSGGTGGGQPQHF
-,many,TRBJ2-3,TRBV27,TGTGCCAGCAGTTTATTCGCCGAGCGCGTGAGCACAGATACGCAGTATTTT,CASSLFAERVSTDTQYF
TRBD1,many,TRBJ2-7,TRBV7-9,TGTGCCAGCAGCTTCCGGGACAGCTCCTACGAGCAGTACTTC,CASSFRDSSYEQYF
-,many,TRBJ1-5,TRBV4-1,TGCGCCAGCAGCCAAGAGGGTAGCAATCAGCCCCAGCATTTT,CASSQEGSNQPQHF
TRBD2,-,TRBJ2-4,TRBV7-8,TGTGCCAGCAGCCTCCCCCCGGGAGGAGTAGCCAAAAACATTCAGTACTTC,CASSLPPGGVAKNIQYF
-,few,TRBJ1-2,TRBV7-2,TGTGCCAGCAGCCGATCGGTTAGCTATGGCTACACCTTC,CASSRSVSYGYTF
-,-,TRBJ1-6,TRBV6-2/TRBV6-3,TGTGCCAGCACGGGGAGCCGTAGGGATAATTCACCCCTCCACTTT,CASTGSRRDNSPLHF
TRBD2,-,TRBJ2-1,TRBV28,TGTGCCAGCAGCGCCCAAGCGGGAGGCCACCCTTACAATGAGCAGTTCTTC,CASSAQAGGHPYNEQFF
TRBD2,many,TRBJ2-3,TRBV6-5,TGTGCCAGCAGTTACTCACCTCTAGCGGGAGACACAGATACGCAGTATTTT,CASSYSPLAGDTDTQYF
-,-,TRBJ2-3,TRBV29-1,TGCAGCGTGGTCAACACAGATACGCAGTATTTT,CSVVNTDTQYF
TRBD2,many,TRBJ2-4,TRBV20-1,TGCAGTGCTAGCGGGGATAGCGGGAGAGGGGAGGGGAACATTCAGTACTTC,CSASGDSGRGEGNIQYF
-,many,TRBJ1-1,TRBV30,TGTGCCTGGAGTGTAGGCACTGAAGCTTTCTTT,CAWSVGTEAFF
-,many,TRBJ2-2,TRBV27,TGTGCCAGCATGTTGCGGGCCACGAACACCGGGGAGCTGTTTTTT,CASMLRATNTGELFF
TRBD1,many,TRBJ2-5,TRBV7-7,TGTGCCAGCAGCCCGGGACAGGGCGGTCGAGAGACCCAGTACTTC,CASSPGQGGRETQYF
-,many,TRBJ2-5,TRBV6-1,TGTGCCAGCAGGCTCACTATGGGGGCTATCGAAGAGACCCAGTACTTC,CASRLTMGAIEETQYF
TRBD2,few,TRBJ2-1,TRBV29-1,TGCAGCGTGGCCGGGACTAGCGGGGGGGGGTTCTACAATGAGCAGTTCTTC,CSVAGTSGGGFYNEQFF
-,many,TRBJ1-2,TRBV5-1,TGCGCCAGCAGCTTGGAAGGGGGAGCGGAAGAGTTATATGGCTACACCTTC,CASSLEGGAEELYGYTF
TRBD2,many,TRBJ2-4,TRBV9,TGTGCCAGCAGCGTAGCTGGGGGAGGGAACATTCAGTACTTC,CASSVAGGGNIQYF
-,-,TRBJ2-3,TRBV16,TGTGCCAGCAGCCAGTACAGGGCAGATACGCAGTATTTT,CASSQYRADTQYF
-,many,TRBJ1-1,TRBV4-1,TGCGCCAGCAGCCAAGACAGGGGATACACTGAAGCTTTCTTT,CASSQDRGYTEAFF
TRBD1,few,TRBJ1-2,TRBV15,TGTGCCACCAGCAGAGGTCGGGACAGGGGGTACTATGGCGACACCTTC,CATSRGRDRGYYGDTF
-,-,TRBJ2-6,TRBV5-1,TGCGCCAGCAGCAAGGTGCTCTCTGGGGCCAACGTCCTGACTTTC,CASSKVLSGANVLTF
-,many,TRBJ2-3,TRBV5-1,TGCGCCAGCAGTCCGGTCCCTGGTGGGGGCACAGATACGCAGTATTTT,CASSPVPGGGTDTQYF
TRBD2,few,TRBJ2-3,TRBV9,TGTGCCAGCAGCCCCTTTGGGGAGCGGGGGACCACAGATACGCAGTATTTT,CASSPFGERGTTDTQYF
-,-,TRBJ2-7,TRBV11-2,TGTGCCAGCAGCCACGGGTCAACAGGTCCCTACGAGCAGTACTTC,CASSHGSTGPYEQYF
-,many,TRBJ2-3,TRBV20-1,TGCAGTGCTAGAGATCGGCGGGGCCCAGATACGCAGTATTTT,CSARDRRGPDTQYF
TRBD2,few,TRBJ2-2,TRBV19,TGTGCCAGTATCCAGCGGGGGGCGGCCGGGGAGCTGTTTTTT,CASIQRGAAGELFF
TRBD2,-,TRBJ2-2,TRBV6-1,TGTGCCAGCAGCCGACTAGCGGGAGACGTCACCGGGGAGCTGTTTTTT,CASSRLAGDVTGELFF
TRBD1,-,TRBJ2-5,TRBV29-1,TGCAGCGGCCGGACAGGTCCTGGGGAGACCCAGTACTTC,CSGRTGPGETQYF